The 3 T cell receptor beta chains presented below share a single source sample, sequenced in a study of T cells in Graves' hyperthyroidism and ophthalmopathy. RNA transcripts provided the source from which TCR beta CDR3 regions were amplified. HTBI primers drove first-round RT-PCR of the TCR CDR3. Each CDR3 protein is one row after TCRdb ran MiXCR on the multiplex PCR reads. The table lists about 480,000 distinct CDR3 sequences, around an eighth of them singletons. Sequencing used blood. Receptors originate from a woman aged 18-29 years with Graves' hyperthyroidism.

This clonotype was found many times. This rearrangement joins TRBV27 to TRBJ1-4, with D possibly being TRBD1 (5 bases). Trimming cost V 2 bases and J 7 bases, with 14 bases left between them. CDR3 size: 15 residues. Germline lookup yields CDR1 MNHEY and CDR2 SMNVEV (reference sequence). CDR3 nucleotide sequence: TGTGCCAGCAGTTTACTCGGGACGGGTAGTGAAAAACTGTTTTTT. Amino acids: CASSLLGTGSEKLFF.

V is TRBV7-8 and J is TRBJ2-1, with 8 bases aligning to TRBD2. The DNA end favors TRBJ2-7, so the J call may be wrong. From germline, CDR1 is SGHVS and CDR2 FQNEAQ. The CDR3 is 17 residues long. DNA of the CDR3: TGTGCCAGCAAACTAGCGGACCTGATTCCGGTCTACAATGAGCAGTACTTC. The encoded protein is CASKLADLIPVYNEQYF.

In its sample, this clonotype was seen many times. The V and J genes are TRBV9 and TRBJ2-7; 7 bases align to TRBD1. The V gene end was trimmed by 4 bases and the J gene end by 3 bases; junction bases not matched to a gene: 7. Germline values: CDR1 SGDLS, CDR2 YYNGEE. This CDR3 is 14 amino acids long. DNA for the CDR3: TGTGCCAGCAGCCCCCGGACAGGTAGCTACGAGCAGTACTTC. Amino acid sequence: CASSPRTGSYEQYF.